This TCR beta chain was identified during a study of CD8 T cells in ankylosing spondylitis. This clonotype was seen a few times. Antigen specificity is unknown. V shed 2 bases and J shed 5 bases, with 16 bases lying between them. The CDR3 has 15 amino acids. Germline CDR1 and CDR2: MNHEY and SVGAGI. Findings of the study overall: For ankylosing spondylitis blood, a TCR beta motif of eight or nine highly homologous variants appeared characteristic.

Libraries for TCR beta were made by quantitative 5'-RACE with molecular barcodes. MiXCR, applied by TCRdb to the 5' RACE reads, yields one record per CDR3 protein. The sample lists under 450,000 distinct CDR3 sequences, approximately 17% occurring once. The sample comprised blood, either unsorted or a sorted T cell fraction (not recorded which). The receptor's source is a male donor with ankylosing spondylitis. The chain employs TRBV6-5 and TRBJ2-7; a possible D gene is TRBD1 (6 bases). The CDR3 sequence is CASSYTGTTKHEQYF. In DNA, the CDR3 is TGTGCCAGCAGTTACACCGGGACAACGAAACACGAGCAGTACTTC.